The 5 T cell receptor beta chains listed next were all sequenced from one sample in a study of control samples from healthy donors and cancer patients. The protocol was immunoSEQ multiplex PCR, while the TCRdb copy is restricted to in-frame clones and leaves out a portion. The data contain roughly 51,000 clones, approximately 89% of them singletons. Sequencing was done on a sample of PBMCs. The receptors were gathered from a middle-aged man with colorectal cancer.

The chain employs TRBV29-1 and TRBJ1-2, with TRBD1 matching over 11 bases. There are 13 residues in the CDR3. Unmatched junction bases numbered 4, after V lost 6 bases and J lost 4 bases. Germline V lookup: CDR1 SQVTM, CDR2 ANQGSEA. CDR3 loop: CSVAGQGAYGYTF. In DNA, the CDR3 is TGCAGCGTAGCAGGACAGGGGGCCTATGGCTACACCTTC.

This clone came up once. The chain is built from TRBV27 and TRBJ2-7, with unresolved D. Trimming took 2 bases from V and 3 from J, leaving 11 bases between them. The CDR3 contains 14 residues. The germline V gene has CDR1 MNHEY and CDR2 SMNVEV (reference sequence). The CDR3 region is CASSLRGTVYEQYF. CDR3 in DNA: TGTGCCAGCAGTTTACGCGGAACAGTCTACGAGCAGTACTTC.

This chain joins TRBV2 and TRBJ2-7; weak D call: TRBD2 (6 bases). V lost 3 bases and J 3 bases, leaving 6 bases between the germline ends. The CDR3 extends over 12 amino acids. Germline CDR1 SNHLY, CDR2 FYNNEI. The CDR3 spells CASSEEGYEQYF. The CDR3 coding sequence is TGTGCCAGCAGTGAGGAGGGCTACGAGCAGTACTTC.

The CDR3 region is CASSLLPGLASSYNEQFF. In nucleotides, the CDR3 is TGTGCCAGCAGTCTGCTTCCGGGACTAGCAAGCTCCTACAATGAGCAGTTCTTC. J is TRBJ2-1 and V is TRBV27; 9 bases are shared with TRBD2. The germline V gene encodes CDR1 MNHEY and CDR2 SMNVEV (reference sequence). This CDR3 region has 18 residues. After removal of 5 bases from V and 0 bases from J, the junction contained 11 bases not matched to a gene.

The chain is built from TRBV5-4 and TRBJ2-5; 10 nucleotides match TRBD1. V trimming: 2 bases; J trimming: 5 bases; junction bases outside the gene matches: 3. CDR1 and CDR2 (germline): SGHNT, YYREEE (reference sequence). The CDR3 contains 14 residues. The CDR3 DNA is TGTGCCAGCAGCTTCGACAGGGGGCCCGAGACCCAGTACTTC. Encoded protein: CASSFDRGPETQYF.